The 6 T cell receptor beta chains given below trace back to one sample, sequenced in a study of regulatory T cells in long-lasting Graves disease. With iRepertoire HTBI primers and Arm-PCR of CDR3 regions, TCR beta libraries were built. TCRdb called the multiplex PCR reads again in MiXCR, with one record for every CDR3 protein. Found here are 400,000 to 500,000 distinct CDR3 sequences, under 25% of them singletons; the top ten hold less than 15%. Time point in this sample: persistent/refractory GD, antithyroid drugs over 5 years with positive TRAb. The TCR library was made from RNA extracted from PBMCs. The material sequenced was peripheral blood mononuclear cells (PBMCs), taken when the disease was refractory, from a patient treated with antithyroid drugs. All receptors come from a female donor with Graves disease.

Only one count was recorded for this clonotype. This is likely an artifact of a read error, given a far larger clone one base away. The CDR3 sequence is CASSRDGGGTPLHF. For the CDR3, the DNA is TGTGCCAGCAGTCGGGACGGGGGTGGGACACCCCTCCACTTT. V is TRBV12-3 or TRBV12-4 and J is TRBJ1-6, with TRBD1 as a possible D gene (5 bases). Trimming left V 5 bases short and J 11 bases short, with 16 bases between. The CDR3 has 14 amino acids.

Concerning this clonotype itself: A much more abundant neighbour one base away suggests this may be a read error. The CDR3 DNA reads TGTGCCAGCAGTCCACCCCCGTTTGGGCGGGGGGCCTTCGAGCAGTACTTC. Amino acids: CASSPPPFGRGAFEQYF. The rearrangement links TRBV28 to TRBJ2-5; 8 bases are shared with TRBD2. The tail of the sequence fits TRBJ2-7 better, so the J call may be wrong. Germline V CDR1 and CDR2: MDHEN, SYDVKM. The length of the CDR3 is 17 residues.

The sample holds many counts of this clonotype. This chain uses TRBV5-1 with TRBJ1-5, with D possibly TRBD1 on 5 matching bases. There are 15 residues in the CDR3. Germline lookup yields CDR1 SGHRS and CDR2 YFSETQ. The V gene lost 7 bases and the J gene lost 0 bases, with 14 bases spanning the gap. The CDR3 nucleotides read TGCGCCAGCGCTCGGGGGGTGGATAGCAATCAGCCCCAGCATTTT. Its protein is CASARGVDSNQPQHF.

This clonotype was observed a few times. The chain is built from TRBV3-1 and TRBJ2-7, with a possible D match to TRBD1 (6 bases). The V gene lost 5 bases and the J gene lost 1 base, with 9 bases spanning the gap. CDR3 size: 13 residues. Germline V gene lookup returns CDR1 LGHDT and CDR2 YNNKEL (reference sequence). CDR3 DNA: TGTGCCAGCAGCGGGGACAATTCCTACGAGCAGTACTTC. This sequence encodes CASSGDNSYEQYF.

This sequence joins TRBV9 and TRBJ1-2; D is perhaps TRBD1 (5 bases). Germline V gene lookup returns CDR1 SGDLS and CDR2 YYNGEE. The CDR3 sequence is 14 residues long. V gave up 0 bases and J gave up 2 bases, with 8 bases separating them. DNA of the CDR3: TGTGCCAGCAGCGTAGAAGGGGCCAACTATGGCTACACCTTC. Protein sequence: CASSVEGANYGYTF.

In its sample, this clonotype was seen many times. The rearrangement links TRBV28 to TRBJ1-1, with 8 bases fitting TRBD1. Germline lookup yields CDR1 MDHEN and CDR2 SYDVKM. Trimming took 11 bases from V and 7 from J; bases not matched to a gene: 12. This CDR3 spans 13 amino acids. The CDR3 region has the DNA TGTGCCGGCCTGGACAGGGCGGAGGGTGAAGCTTTCTTT. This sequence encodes CAGLDRAEGEAFF.